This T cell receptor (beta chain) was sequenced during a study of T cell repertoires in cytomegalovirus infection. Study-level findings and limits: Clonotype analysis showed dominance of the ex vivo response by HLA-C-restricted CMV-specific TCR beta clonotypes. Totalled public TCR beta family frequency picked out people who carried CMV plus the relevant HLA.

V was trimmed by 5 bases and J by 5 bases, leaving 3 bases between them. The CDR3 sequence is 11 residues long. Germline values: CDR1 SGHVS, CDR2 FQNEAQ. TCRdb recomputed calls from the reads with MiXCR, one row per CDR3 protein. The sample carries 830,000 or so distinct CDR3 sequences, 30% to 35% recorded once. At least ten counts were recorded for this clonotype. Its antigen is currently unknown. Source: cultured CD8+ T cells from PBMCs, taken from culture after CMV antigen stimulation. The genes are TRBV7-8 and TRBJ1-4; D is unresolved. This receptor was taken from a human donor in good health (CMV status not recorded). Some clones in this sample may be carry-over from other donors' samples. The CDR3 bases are TGTGCCAGCAGCGAGAATGAAAAACTGTTTTTT. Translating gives CASSENEKLFF.